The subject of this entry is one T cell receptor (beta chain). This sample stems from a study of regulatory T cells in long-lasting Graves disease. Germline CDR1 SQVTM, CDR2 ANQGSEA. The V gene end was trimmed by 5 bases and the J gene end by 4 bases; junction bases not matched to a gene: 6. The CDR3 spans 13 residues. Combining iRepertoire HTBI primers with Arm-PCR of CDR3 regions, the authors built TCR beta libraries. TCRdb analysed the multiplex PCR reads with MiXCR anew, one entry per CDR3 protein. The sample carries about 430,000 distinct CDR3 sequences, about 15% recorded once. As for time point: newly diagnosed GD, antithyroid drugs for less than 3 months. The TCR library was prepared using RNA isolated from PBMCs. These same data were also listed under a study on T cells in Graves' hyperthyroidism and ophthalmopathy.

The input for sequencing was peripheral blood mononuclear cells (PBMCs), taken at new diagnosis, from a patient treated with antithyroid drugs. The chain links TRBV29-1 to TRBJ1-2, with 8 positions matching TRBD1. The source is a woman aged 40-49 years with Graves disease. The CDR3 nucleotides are TGCAGCGTTCTGACAGGGGAGAGCTATGGCTACACCTTC. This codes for CSVLTGESYGYTF. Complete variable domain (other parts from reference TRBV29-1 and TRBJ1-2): SAVISQKPSRDICQRGTSLTIQCQVDSQVTMMFWYRQQPGQSLTLIATANQGSEATYESGFVIDKFPISRPNLTFSTLTVSNMSPEDSSIYLCSVLTGESYGYTFGSGTRLTVV.